The 25 T cell receptor beta chains listed next were all sequenced from one sample in a study of beta chain features in type 1 diabetes. The entirety of the isolated RNA underwent reverse transcription, so expressed TCRB transcripts were sequenced. The method was immunoSEQ multiplex PCR; TCRdb's version includes in-frame clones alone and lacks a portion of them. The table records about half a million clones, 30% of them present only once. The specimen sequenced was naive CD4+ T cells from blood. The receptors derive from a man between 18 and 35 years old in good health.

This chain connects TRBV7-2 to TRBJ1-2; tentative D call: TRBD1 (5 bases). The CDR3 contains 14 residues. The germline gives CDR1 SGHTA, CDR2 FQGNSA. V was trimmed by 1 base and J by 5 bases, leaving 11 bases between them. The CDR3: CASSLVGPGYGYTF. CDR3 DNA: TGTGCCAGCAGCTTAGTCGGGCCAGGGTATGGCTACACCTTC.

As to this clone: Different DNA sequences within this sample yield the same CDR3. V gene TRBV5-6 combines with J gene TRBJ2-3; the D is unclear. V lost 0 bases, J lost 0 bases, and 5 bases lay in between. The CDR3 has 14 amino acids. Germline V gene data show CDR1 as SGHDT and CDR2 as YYEEEE. CDR3 sequence reads: CASSLAQSTDTQYF. The CDR3 region has the DNA TGTGCCAGCAGCTTGGCCCAAAGCACAGATACGCAGTATTTT.

Details on this clone: This sample also contains other DNA sequences that code for the same CDR3. The chain links TRBV5-1 to TRBJ2-3, with D perhaps matching TRBD1 (6 bases). The germline V gene encodes CDR1 SGHRS and CDR2 YFSETQ. V lost 1 base and J lost 0, with 9 bases in between. The CDR3 has 15 residues. CDR3 sequence reads: CASSLQGPSTDTQYF. The CDR3, as DNA: TGCGCCAGCAGCTTGCAGGGGCCCAGCACAGATACGCAGTATTTT. The whole variable domain, remainder taken from reference TRBV5-1 and TRBJ2-3, is KAGVTQTPRYLIKTRGQQVTLSCSPISGHRSVSWYQQTPGQGLQFLFEYFSETQRNKGNFPGRFSGRQFSNSRSEMNVSTLELGDSALYLCASSLQGPSTDTQYFGPGTRLTVL.

This clone was observed a few times. A single base separates this from a much larger clone, so it may be a read error. The chain links TRBV5-5 to TRBJ2-3; D gene uncertain. Germline loops: CDR1 SGHKS, CDR2 YYEKEE (reference sequence). The CDR3 has 11 residues. V was shortened by 0 bases and J by 4 bases, with 0 bases between the two germline ends. The CDR3 spells CASSLADTQYF. The CDR3 bases are TGTGCCAGCAGCTTGGCAGATACGCAGTATTTT.

This sequence joins TRBV28 and TRBJ1-4; no firm D call. The germline CDR1 and CDR2 sequences are MDHEN and SYDVKM. The CDR3 is 11 residues long. CDR3 in amino acids: CAVSGSEGLFF. CDR3 DNA: TGTGCGGTGTCGGGCTCCGAGGGACTGTTTTTT.

The genes are TRBV9 and TRBJ2-1; 13 bases match TRBD2. The ends lost 3 bases at V and 13 bases at J; junction bases unmatched: 13. The CDR3 spans 16 residues. CDR1 is SGDLS and CDR2 is YYNGEE in the germline V gene. DNA of the CDR3: TGTGCCAGCAGCGAAGGACTAGCGGGAGCCCTCGGTCCCCAGTTCTTC. As protein: CASSEGLAGALGPQFF.

The genes are TRBV2 and TRBJ1-5; D remains ambiguous. CDR1 is SNHLY, CDR2 FYNNEI, per germline. V lost 7 bases and J lost 7, with 14 bases in between. This CDR3 spans 13 amino acids. CDR3 in DNA: TGTGCCAGCACCCCTTTGACGGAACAGCCCCAGCATTTT. It specifies CASTPLTEQPQHF. Supplemented by reference TRBV2 and TRBJ1-5, the full variable domain reads EPEVTQTPSHQVTQMGQEVILRCVPISNHLYFYWYRQILGQKVEFLVSFYNNEISEKSEIFDDQFSVERPDGSNFTLKIRSTKLEDSAMYFCASTPLTEQPQHFGDGTRLSIL.

The chain combines TRBV30 with TRBJ2-7; the D call may be TRBD1 or TRBD2 (6 bases each). Trimming removed 4 bases at V and 5 bases at J, with 18 bases between. Germline V gives CDR1 GTSNPN, CDR2 SVGIG (reference sequence). The CDR3 totals 14 residues. The CDR3 DNA sequence: TGTGCCTGGAAAGGCGGACGGAGGGGGGACGAGCAGTACTTC. This translates into CAWKGGRRGDEQYF.

This clone was detected a few times. The genes are TRBV4-1 and TRBJ2-1, with D possibly matching TRBD1 (7 bases). This CDR3 has 20 residues. Germline CDR1 is MGHRA and CDR2 is YSYEKL. The V and J ends lost 1 base and 0 bases respectively, with 22 bases between them. The CDR3 reads CASSQGWRGKGASSYNEQFF. DNA of the CDR3: TGCGCCAGCAGCCAAGGGTGGAGGGGCAAGGGGGCCAGCTCCTACAATGAGCAGTTCTTC.

The chain employs TRBV4-1 and TRBJ2-3, with 7 bases that match TRBD2. This CDR3 comprises 15 residues. The germline V gene has CDR1 MGHRA and CDR2 YSYEKL. The V and J ends lost 3 bases and 4 bases, in that order; junction bases with no gene match: 7. The DNA of the CDR3 is TGCGCCAGCAGCCAGAGCGGGGTCTACGCAGATACGCAGTATTTT. This encodes CASSQSGVYADTQYF.

Only a few counts were recorded for this clone. The genes are TRBV9 and TRBJ2-3; a weak D match, TRBD1 (6 bases). The CDR3 spans 13 residues. Germline-derived CDR1 and CDR2 are SGDLS and YYNGEE. V lost 6 bases and J 5 bases, leaving 13 bases between the germline ends. CDR3 loop: CASNLGAGDTQYF. The CDR3, as DNA: TGTGCCAGCAACCTGGGGGCTGGAGATACGCAGTATTTT.

Notes on this clone: The sample holds other DNA sequences that translate to the same CDR3. The chain couples TRBV29-1 to TRBJ2-3; D is perhaps TRBD1 or TRBD2 (5 bases each). Trimming took 5 bases from V and 3 from J, leaving 9 bases between them. Germline V gene lookup returns CDR1 SQVTM and CDR2 ANQGSEA. The CDR3 has 12 residues. Here the CDR3 DNA reads TGCAGCGTTTCTGGGGGTACAGATACGCAGTATTTT. Translation: CSVSGGTDTQYF.

V and J are TRBV6-5 and TRBJ2-2; TRBD2 matches 9 bases. From germline, CDR1 is MNHEY and CDR2 SVGAGI. CDR3 length: 15 residues. Losses at the gene ends were 2 bases for V and 5 bases for J; bases not matched to a gene: 3. The CDR3 sequence: CASSYRLAGTGELFF. The CDR3 bases are TGTGCCAGCAGTTACCGGCTAGCGGGAACCGGGGAGCTGTTTTTT.

The rearrangement joins TRBV28 to TRBJ2-3; unclear D gene. CDR1 and CDR2 (germline): MDHEN, SYDVKM. The CDR3 loop spans 15 amino acids. V was pared by 7 bases and J by 0 bases, with 14 bases between. CDR3 sequence: CASIPPGSSTDTQYF. In nucleotides, the CDR3 is TGTGCCAGCATCCCCCCCGGGTCAAGCACAGATACGCAGTATTTT.

The chain combines TRBV29-1 with TRBJ1-2; unclear D gene. Trimming pared 7 bases from V and 4 bases from J, leaving 1 base between. The CDR3 loop spans 8 amino acids. The germline CDR1 and CDR2 sequences are SQVTM and ANQGSEA. CDR3 sequence: CSAYGYTF. For the CDR3, the DNA is TGCAGCGCCTATGGCTACACCTTC.

The chain uses TRBV7-9 and TRBJ2-5, with 10 bases that match TRBD2. V shed 1 base and J 9 bases; nucleotides not matched to a gene: 8. The germline CDR1 and CDR2 sequences are SEHNR and FQNEAQ (reference sequence). This CDR3 has 15 residues. CDR3: CASSLVASGGHAQYF. As DNA, the CDR3 is TGTGCCAGCAGCTTAGTGGCTAGCGGGGGACATGCCCAGTACTTC.

This clone has a handful of counts. This chain connects TRBV4-1 to TRBJ2-7; D might be TRBD1 or TRBD2, each matching 5 bases. The length of the CDR3 is 15 residues. The germline V gene encodes CDR1 MGHRA and CDR2 YSYEKL. The germline V and J ends were trimmed by 3 bases and 6 bases, with 18 bases remaining between them. This chain's CDR3 is CASSQRDPGVSEQYF. For the CDR3, the DNA is TGCGCCAGCAGCCAGAGGGACCCCGGGGTTTCCGAGCAGTACTTC.

V is TRBV29-1 and J is TRBJ2-7; TRBD2 is a possible D gene (6 bases). Germline CDR1 and CDR2: SQVTM and ANQGSEA. Trimming cost V 3 bases and J 5 bases, with 8 bases left between them. The CDR3 has 11 residues. The CDR3 nucleotides are TGCAGCGTTGAGGGGGGACACGAGCAGTACTTC. Encoded protein: CSVEGGHEQYF.

This clone has just a few counts. The chain is built from TRBV7-9 and TRBJ2-5, with D tentatively TRBD1 or TRBD2 (5 bases each). Germline lookup yields CDR1 SEHNR and CDR2 FQNEAQ (reference sequence). The V end was cut by 2 bases, the J end by 5 bases, with 15 bases between. The CDR3 sequence is 15 residues long. The CDR3 coding sequence is TGTGCCAGCAGCTTAAGATCGGGACCCCGGGAGACCCAGTACTTC. This codes for CASSLRSGPRETQYF.

In this sample, this clone turned up a few times. The chain carries TRBV2 and TRBJ2-4; 9 bases are a match to TRBD1. V was clipped by 4 bases and J by 9 bases; unmatched bases: 7. CDR1 is SNHLY, CDR2 FYNNEI, per germline. The CDR3 has 14 amino acids. Here the CDR3 DNA reads TGTGCCAGCAGTGCCGAGACAGGGGGTAGCATTCAGTACTTC. Encoded protein: CASSAETGGSIQYF.

This clone has only a few counts. The V gene is TRBV14, the J gene TRBJ1-5; D possibly corresponds to TRBD1 (6 bases). From germline, CDR1 is SGHDN and CDR2 FVKESK. The V end was cut by 6 bases, the J end by 6 bases, with 18 bases between. This CDR3 has 15 residues. Written as DNA, the CDR3 is TGTGCCAGCAGTCCGGCGGGGGCTAAAGGTCAGCCCCAGCATTTT. The encoded protein is CASSPAGAKGQPQHF.

This clone was seen more than once but under ten times. The chain links TRBV5-4 to TRBJ2-5, with 15 positions matching TRBD2. The CDR3 runs to 16 residues. Per germline, CDR1 SGHNT and CDR2 YYREEE (reference sequence). V trimming: 4 bases; J trimming: 2 bases; junction bases outside the gene matches: 3. The CDR3: CASSPGLAGGQETQYF. The CDR3 DNA reads as TGTGCCAGCAGCCCCGGACTAGCGGGAGGGCAAGAGACCCAGTACTTC.

This clone was seen a handful of times. The chain joins TRBV9 to TRBJ2-3; D unclear. The CDR3 is 17 residues long. V was shortened by 1 base and J by 0 bases, with 15 bases between the two germline ends. Per germline, CDR1 SGDLS and CDR2 YYNGEE. Here the CDR3 reads CASSVFSEFRSTDTQYF. The CDR3 nucleotides read TGTGCCAGCAGCGTATTCTCGGAATTCCGAAGCACAGATACGCAGTATTTT. The full variable domain, completed using reference TRBV9 and TRBJ2-3, is DSGVTQTPKHLITATGQRVTLRCSPRSGDLSVYWYQQSLDQGLQFLIQYYNGEERAKGNILERFSAQQFPDLHSELNLSSLELGDSALYFCASSVFSEFRSTDTQYFGPGTRLTVL.

This clone came up a few times. This chain uses TRBV4-2 with TRBJ1-4, with D unresolved. This CDR3 has 13 amino acids. Per germline, CDR1 LGHNA and CDR2 YNFKEQ. The ends were cut back, 0 bases at V and 7 bases at J, with 6 bases in the middle. The CDR3 DNA reads TGTGCCAGCAGCCAAGATTGGGGTGAAAAACTGTTTTTT. Amino acids: CASSQDWGEKLFF.

The chain recombines TRBV9 with TRBJ1-2, with D unresolved. The V gene lost 4 bases and the J gene lost 5 bases, with 12 bases spanning the gap. Germline CDR1 reads SGDLS; CDR2 reads YYNGEE. The CDR3 has 13 residues. CDR3 sequence: CASSPSNAYGYTF. The CDR3 DNA is TGTGCCAGCAGCCCCAGCAACGCTTATGGCTACACCTTC. The complete variable domain, with remaining parts taken from reference TRBV9 and TRBJ1-2, reads DSGVTQTPKHLITATGQRVTLRCSPRSGDLSVYWYQQSLDQGLQFLIQYYNGEERAKGNILERFSAQQFPDLHSELNLSSLELGDSALYFCASSPSNAYGYTFGSGTRLTVV.